These T cell receptor beta chains were read from a single sample in a study of blood T cell repertoires in COVID-19. Repertoires were generated with immunoSEQ multiplex PCR, while TCRdb's copy carries only in-frame clones and drops some. The sample contains about 160,000 clones, around 77% of which appear only once. The specimen sequenced was peripheral blood. These receptors came from a man aged 65 to 79 with acute or convalescent COVID-19. The CDR3 runs from the conserved cysteine through the conserved F or W. The D gene is left open where the match is weak. Clone size, where shown, is once, few, many, or a class for clones that have expanded.

TGTGCCAGCAGCTTTTGGCGGGGGGGCCGTTCGGGGAATGAGCAGTTCTTC CASSFWRGGRSGNEQFF TRBD2 TRBV5-6 few TRBJ2-1
TGTGCCAGCTCACAATCGGACAGGGGTGGCAATCAGCCCCAGCATTTT CASSQSDRGGNQPQHF TRBD1 TRBV18 . TRBJ1-5
TGTGCCAGCAGGATAGCGGGACAGATACAAGAGACCCAGTACTTC CASRIAGQIQETQYF . TRBV27 . TRBJ2-5
TGTGCCAGCAGCCCACAGGGTCTCTATGGCTACACCTTC CASSPQGLYGYTF . TRBV12-3/TRBV12-4 . TRBJ1-2
TGTGCCAGCAATCCTTTAGCGGGATCCAACGGGGAGCTGTTTTTT CASNPLAGSNGELFF TRBD2 TRBV2 . TRBJ2-2
TGTGCCAGCAGTGGGTCTGGGCCCTACGAGCAGTACTTC CASSGSGPYEQYF . TRBV2 . TRBJ2-7
TGCAGCGTTGCCGTGGGAGAGACTGAAGCTTTCTTT CSVAVGETEAFF . TRBV29-1 . TRBJ1-1
TGTGCCACCCAAGGACAGGGGTTAAACTATGGCTACACCTTC CATQGQGLNYGYTF TRBD1 TRBV19 once TRBJ1-2
TGTGCCAGTAGTACCGGGACAGGGGGCGGTCAGCCCCAGCATTTT CASSTGTGGGQPQHF TRBD1 TRBV19 few TRBJ1-5
TGTGCCAGTAGTATGTTGCGGAACGCAGGGGAGAACACTGAAGCTTTCTTT CASSMLRNAGENTEAFF . TRBV19 many TRBJ1-1
TGTGCCAGCAGTTTATTGGGGACAGTCAGCACAGATACGCAGTATTTT CASSLLGTVSTDTQYF TRBD1 TRBV27 . TRBJ2-3
TGTGCCAGCACCTTTGGGGGCGATGGCTACACCTTC CASTFGGDGYTF . TRBV12-3/TRBV12-4 . TRBJ1-2
TGTGCCAGCAGCTTGTATCGGGTGAGGGACCAAGAGACCCAGTACTTC CASSLYRVRDQETQYF . TRBV5-6 . TRBJ2-5
TGTGCCTCCGCTACGGGGAGGGCTAATGAAAAACTGTTTTTT CASATGRANEKLFF . TRBV2 . TRBJ1-4
TGTGCCTGGAACTCCGGGGGGGACTCGGGCGAGCAGTACTTC CAWNSGGDSGEQYF TRBD2 TRBV30 . TRBJ2-7
TGCGCCAGCAGCTCGTCAGGGGGCGCCGGAGGAACTGAAGCTTTCTTT CASSSSGGAGGTEAFF TRBD1 TRBV5-1 . TRBJ1-1
TGTGCCAGCAGCTCGGGACAGCCCTATGGCTACACCTTC CASSSGQPYGYTF TRBD1 TRBV6-6 . TRBJ1-2
TGCAGCGTTGACCTCGGGGCAACTAATGAAAAACTGTTTTTT CSVDLGATNEKLFF . TRBV29-1 . TRBJ1-4
TGTGCCAGCAGCTTCTCAGGGTCCGAGCAGTACTTC CASSFSGSEQYF . TRBV7-9 . TRBJ2-7
TGCGCCAGCAGCTCGTCAGGGTACCAAGAGACCCAGTACTTC CASSSSGYQETQYF . TRBV5-1 . TRBJ2-5
TGTGCCAGTAGCAAACTAGCGGGAGCCACCTACGAGCAGTACTTC CASSKLAGATYEQYF TRBD2 TRBV19 many TRBJ2-7
TGTGCCAGCAGACTAGCGGGGGTCCAAGAGACCCAGTACTTC CASRLAGVQETQYF TRBD2 TRBV11-2 . TRBJ2-5
TGTGCCAGCAGTTTAGGCCCCAACAGTCATAGCAATCAGCCCCAGCATTTT CASSLGPNSHSNQPQHF . TRBV27 . TRBJ1-5
TGTGCCAGCAGTGAGGGACAGAGAATACCCTACGAGCAGTACTTC CASSEGQRIPYEQYF TRBD1 TRBV6-1 . TRBJ2-7
TGTGCTAGTGTTGAATGGGGGCCGTACGAGCAGTACTTC CASVEWGPYEQYF . TRBV12-5 . TRBJ2-7
TGTGCCAGCAGCTTAGCGCGGGTCCAAGAGACCCAGTACTTC CASSLARVQETQYF . TRBV7-2 . TRBJ2-5
TGTGCCAGCAGTTTTGTAGAGGCGCCTGAAAAACTGTTTTTT CASSFVEAPEKLFF . TRBV27 . TRBJ1-4
TGTGCCAGCAGCCCGTCGGGCACGGGAGGCTACACCTTC CASSPSGTGGYTF . TRBV7-9 . TRBJ1-2
TGTGCCAGTAGACCGAGCCCTAGCTCCTACGAGCAGTACTTC CASRPSPSSYEQYF . TRBV19 . TRBJ2-7
TGTGCCACCAGAAGGGGGGGGAACACTGAAGCTTTCTTT CATRRGGNTEAFF . TRBV15 . TRBJ1-1
TGTGCCAGCAAATTAGGGACAGCCTCTGGAAACACCATATATTTT CASKLGTASGNTIYF TRBD1 TRBV6-4 few TRBJ1-3
TGTGCCAGCAGCTTATCAACAGGGCGCGAGCAGTACTTC CASSLSTGREQYF . TRBV11-2 . TRBJ2-7
TGCGCCAGCAGCTTGGATGTCGCCCGCGTTGGCTACACCTTC CASSLDVARVGYTF . TRBV5-1 . TRBJ1-2
TGTGCCAGTAGTGGACAGCACTCTGGAAACACCATATATTTT CASSGQHSGNTIYF . TRBV19 . TRBJ1-3
TGTGCCAGCAGCCTTCCGGGACTAGGGCAAGAGACCCAGTACTTC CASSLPGLGQETQYF TRBD2 TRBV7-2 . TRBJ2-5
TGTGCCATCAGTGAATGGCAGGCAACCTACGAGCAGTACTTC CAISEWQATYEQYF . TRBV10-3 . TRBJ2-7
TGTGCCAGCAGCAGCGACACGGCGGGACAGCTCTTCTTC CASSSDTAGQLFF . TRBV21-1 . TRBJ2-7
TGTGCCAGCAGTGAAGAAGGGGTGCGTGGCTACACCTTC CASSEEGVRGYTF . TRBV2 . TRBJ1-2
TGTGCCAGCAGCTTTTTTGGGGGGATCACTGAAGCTTTCTTT CASSFFGGITEAFF . TRBV7-2 . TRBJ1-1
TGTGCCAGTAGTATAACCGGTATATACAATGAGCAGTTCTTC CASSITGIYNEQFF . TRBV19 . TRBJ2-1
TGTGCCATAGAGTCCAGGGACAGGGCCTATGGCTACACCTTC CAIESRDRAYGYTF TRBD1 TRBV6-5 . TRBJ1-2
TGTGCCAGCAGCTTGCCGGGGTTCAGCACAGATACGCAGTATTTT CASSLPGFSTDTQYF . TRBV7-8 . TRBJ2-3
TGTGCCAGCAGTTACTCGCCAGCGCGATACAATGAGCAGTTCTTC CASSYSPARYNEQFF . TRBV6-5 . TRBJ2-1
TGTGCCAGCAGCTTAGATTCCGGGACTAGCGGCCTCAATGAGCAGTTCTTC CASSLDSGTSGLNEQFF TRBD2 TRBV7-3 few TRBJ2-1
TGTGCCAGCAGTTTGGGACAGGCCACCGGGGAGCTGTTTTTT CASSLGQATGELFF TRBD1 TRBV27 . TRBJ2-2